This T cell receptor beta chain originates from a study of blood T cells in healthy people across ages. Trimming took off 1 base at V and 3 bases at J, with 17 bases between the two ends. Germline V gene sequence: CDR1 SQVTM, CDR2 ANQGSEA. The CDR3 is made up of 16 amino acids. The second PCR ran roughly 7 to 11 cycles with a sample-barcoded 5' primer and J-beta primers. TCRdb fed the 5' RACE reads into MiXCR, producing one record per CDR3 protein. The sample holds 800,000 to 950,000 distinct CDR3 sequences; roughly 29% are singletons and the top ten take 10%. This sample also belongs to another study, concerning T cells of mothers and their children.

Source material: blood. This TCR derives from a woman aged 40 to 50 in good health. This chain joins TRBV29-1 and TRBJ2-3; D is possibly TRBD2 (6 bases). CDR3 loop: CSVEGEALGSTDTQYF. The CDR3 DNA reads as TGCAGCGTTGAAGGGGAGGCGCTGGGCTCTACAGATACGCAGTATTTT.